This is a list of T cell receptor beta chains from one sample in a study of cytomegalovirus exposure and HLA in healthy donors. Some clones are missing from TCRdb's copy, which holds only in-frame ones; the method was immunoSEQ multiplex PCR. The sample data list about 190,000 clones. The specimen sequenced was PBMCs. Receptor source: a man aged 25 to 40 in good health and CMV-seronegative. Each CDR3 is given with its conserved first and last residue. A D gene is named only where the DNA matches it firmly.

TRBV5-1	TRBJ2-2	TRBD1	CASSLSGTGDTGELFF	TGCGCCAGCAGCTTATCCGGGACAGGGGACACCGGGGAGCTGTTTTTT
TRBV27	TRBJ1-3	-	CASSRIQGTGNTIYF	TGTGCCAGCAGTCGAATCCAGGGGACCGGAAACACCATATATTTT
TRBV5-1	TRBJ1-1	-	CASSRDIMNTEAFF	TGCGCCAGCAGCAGGGACATAATGAACACTGAAGCTTTCTTT
TRBV7-9	TRBJ2-5	TRBD1	CASSLARTGGKETQYF	TGTGCCAGCAGCTTAGCGCGGACAGGGGGCAAAGAGACCCAGTACTTC
TRBV5-5	TRBJ2-7	TRBD2	CASRPSGALTYEQYF	TGTGCCAGCAGGCCTAGCGGGGCACTCACCTACGAGCAGTACTTC
TRBV10-1	TRBJ2-7	-	CASSESLQGDYEQYF	TGCGCCAGCAGTGAGTCGTTACAGGGTGACTACGAGCAGTACTTC
TRBV6-4	TRBJ2-2	TRBD1	CASSSQGASGELFF	TGTGCCAGCAGTTCACAGGGGGCGTCCGGGGAGCTGTTTTTT
TRBV28	TRBJ1-5	TRBD1	CASSFFDRDNQPQHF	TGTGCCAGCAGTTTCTTTGACAGGGACAATCAGCCCCAGCATTTT
TRBV6-5	TRBJ2-7	TRBD2	CASSSPSGGTYEQYF	TGTGCCAGCAGTTCCCCAAGCGGGGGTACCTACGAGCAGTACTTC
TRBV27	TRBJ2-7	TRBD2	CASSKGLAGFSYEQYF	TGTGCCAGCAGCAAGGGGCTAGCGGGGTTCTCCTACGAGCAGTACTTC
TRBV7-2	TRBJ1-4	TRBD1	CASNNRGAYEKLFF	TGTGCCAGCAACAACAGGGGGGCTTATGAAAAACTGTTTTTT
TRBV28	TRBJ1-5	TRBD1	CASSLGAPGQAYRGNQPQHF	TGTGCCAGCAGTTTAGGGGCCCCGGGACAGGCTTATAGAGGTAATCAGCCCCAGCATTTT
TRBV29-1	TRBJ1-2	TRBD1	CSFQGTGLWRGYTF	TGCAGCTTCCAGGGGACAGGGCTTTGGCGGGGCTACACCTTC
TRBV18	TRBJ1-2	TRBD1	CASSPQDRDGYGYTF	TGTGCCAGCTCACCCCAGGACAGGGATGGCTATGGCTACACCTTC
TRBV7-9	TRBJ2-7	-	CASSLVSDEQYF	TGTGCCAGCAGCTTAGTAAGCGACGAGCAGTACTTC
TRBV5-1	TRBJ1-4	TRBD1	CASSTSGGTGEEKLFF	TGCGCCAGCAGCACAAGTGGAGGGACAGGGGAGGAAAAACTGTTTTTT
TRBV7-9	TRBJ1-6	-	CASSPGEGVYSPLHF	TGTGCCAGCAGCCCCGGGGAGGGCGTGTATTCACCCCTCCACTTT
TRBV5-4	TRBJ2-6	TRBD2	CASSFPSGRSSGANVLTF	TGTGCCAGCAGCTTCCCCAGCGGGAGAAGCTCTGGGGCCAACGTCCTGACTTTC
TRBV28	TRBJ1-4	TRBD1	CASSHRQGAIGNEKLFF	TGTGCCAGCAGCCACCGACAGGGGGCGATTGGTAATGAAAAACTGTTTTTT
TRBV5-4	TRBJ2-7	TRBD2	CASSLTSGVYEQYF	TGTGCCAGCAGCCTTACTAGCGGGGTCTACGAGCAGTACTTC